The source of this T cell receptor beta chain is a study of long-term antiretroviral therapy in people with HIV. The germline V gene encodes CDR1 MDHEN and CDR2 SYDVKM. The V gene end was trimmed by 6 bases and the J gene end by 6 bases; junction bases not matched to a gene: 3. The CDR3 spans 12 residues. In regard to this clone: Its antigen remains unknown.

General observations from the study: Pre-ART expanded clones dominated the repertoire at every time point. HIV repertoires spanned narrower CDR3 length ranges than controls.

Investigators performed immunoSEQ version v3.0 at survey level. Method: immunoSEQ multiplex PCR; TCRdb's copy keeps in-frame clones and lacks some. This table has 20,000 to 25,000 clones, 70% to 90% appearing once. Donors each had at least one pre-ART PBMC sample and at least two post-ART ones. Sequencing was performed on unsorted PBMCs, taken 1.3 years after starting antiretroviral therapy. The chain joins TRBV28 to TRBJ2-3, with 7 nucleotides matching TRBD2. This receptor was taken from a man in his sixties with HIV. The chain's CDR3 is CASSLGGDTQYF. CDR3 in DNA: TGTGCCAGCAGCCTGGGGGGGGATACGCAGTATTTT.